Each of the 3 T cell receptor beta chains below was sequenced from the same sample in a study of blood T cell repertoires in COVID-19. Assay: immunoSEQ multiplex PCR; the TCRdb copy retains only in-frame clones and omits some. The sample yields about 280,000 clones, around 90% seen once. The material sequenced was PBMCs or T cells enriched from blood (not recorded which). The receptors originated from a woman in her late teens or twenties with acute COVID-19.

The V call is TRBV19, the J call TRBJ1-4; 7 bases agree with TRBD1. Germline V gene data show CDR1 as LNHDA and CDR2 as SQIVND (reference sequence). CDR3 length: 15 residues. The V and J ends lost 4 bases and 3 bases, in that order; junction bases with no gene match: 5. CDR3 sequence: CASSTRGTANEKLFF. The CDR3 nucleotides are TGTGCCAGTAGTACTCGAGGGACAGCTAATGAAAAACTGTTTTTT. The variable domain in full, completed from reference TRBV19 and TRBJ1-4, reads DGGITQSPKYLFRKEGQNVTLSCEQNLNHDAMYWYRQDPGQGLRLIYYSQIVNDFQKGDIAEGYSVSREKKESFPLTVTSAQKNPTAFYLCASSTRGTANEKLFFGSGTQLSVL.

This clone appeared a single time. The chain joins TRBV30 to TRBJ1-5; a weak D match, TRBD1 (5 bases). Trimming removed 2 bases from V and 7 bases from J, with 12 bases in between. Germline lookup yields CDR1 GTSNPN and CDR2 SVGIG (reference sequence). This CDR3 contains 13 residues. CDR3 nucleotides: TGTGCCTGGAGTAATAGGGGCGTCCAGCCCCAGCATTTT. Encoded protein: CAWSNRGVQPQHF.

The rearrangement uses TRBV10-1 and TRBJ2-5, with 11 bases that match TRBD1. The CDR3 totals 16 residues. J was trimmed by 1 base and V by 6 bases; bases with no gene match: 7. Looked up from germline, CDR1 is WNHNN and CDR2 is SYGVQD (reference sequence). The CDR3 nucleotides read TGCGCCAGCAGACAAGGACAGGGGGCAGCCCAAGAGACCCAGTACTTC. Its translation is CASRQGQGAAQETQYF.